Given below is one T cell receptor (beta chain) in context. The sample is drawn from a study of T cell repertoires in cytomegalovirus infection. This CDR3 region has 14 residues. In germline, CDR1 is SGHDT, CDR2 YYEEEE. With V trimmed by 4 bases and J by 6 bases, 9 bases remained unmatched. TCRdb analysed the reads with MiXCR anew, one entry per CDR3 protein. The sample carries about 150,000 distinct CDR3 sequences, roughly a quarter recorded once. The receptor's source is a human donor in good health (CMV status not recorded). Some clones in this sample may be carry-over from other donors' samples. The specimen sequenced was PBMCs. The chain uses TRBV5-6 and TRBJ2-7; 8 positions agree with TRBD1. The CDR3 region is CASSRRTGFSEQYF. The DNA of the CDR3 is TGTGCCAGCAGCAGACGGACAGGGTTCAGCGAGCAGTACTTC.